This TCR beta chain was recorded in a study of blood T cell repertoires in COVID-19. Study in general: Sites in the United States, Italy and Spain provided acute and convalescent COVID-19 samples. Nucleic acid was either cDNA or gDNA, and it came from T cells, B-cell-depleted T cells, or PBMCs.

Germline V gene data show CDR1 as SEHNR and CDR2 as FQNEAQ (reference sequence). This CDR3 comprises 14 residues. Trimming cost V 4 bases and J 3 bases, with 12 bases left between them. Source study methods: Researchers report that nucleated cell counts were estimated from reference gene primer amplification. Sequencing was performed with immunoSEQ multiplex PCR; in TCRdb, only in-frame clones are kept and a portion is missing. The V and J calls and clone size are taken from that table; D and trimming were inferred from the DNA. The sample has about 240,000 clones, around four fifths seen once. V is TRBV7-9 and J is TRBJ2-5; D is unclear. The sequence derives from a woman in her sixties or seventies with active or convalescent COVID-19. The sequencing sample was made of peripheral blood. The DNA of the CDR3 is TGTGCCAGCAGCTCTAATAGCTGGGAAGAGACCCAGTACTTC. It codes for CASSSNSWEETQYF. Full variable domain (missing parts from reference TRBV7-9 and TRBJ2-5): DTGVSQNPRHKITKRGQNVTFRCDPISEHNRLYWYRQTLGQGPEFLTYFQNEAQLEKSRLLSDRFSAERPKGSFSTLEIQRTEQGDSAMYLCASSSNSWEETQYFGPGTRLLVL.